This TCR beta chain was recovered during a study of T-cell memory formation after mild COVID-19. Findings and limits, study-wide: Day 15 to 85 contractors were CD4/CD8 balanced; later expanders leaned CD4+. Several responding clones turned up in pre-infection memory, indicating that cross-reactive memory may have taken part.

As to this clonotype: Antigen specificity is unknown.

The V end was cut by 0 bases, the J end by 6 bases, with 7 bases between. The CDR3 has 13 residues. CDR1 and CDR2 from the germline V gene are SGHRS and YFSETQ. Each CDR3 protein gets one entry after TCRdb re-called the 5' RACE reads with MiXCR. The sample yields 450,000 to 650,000 distinct CDR3 sequences, over 20% seen once. This rearrangement joins TRBV5-1 to TRBJ1-5; D unclear. This TCR was recovered from an adult woman who had mild COVID-19 (a few samples of this study predate the infection). Cell type and time point are not known. Sequenced: PBMCs or a T cell subset sorted from them (not recorded which). DNA for the CDR3: TGCGCCAGCAGCTTGGAGCCCGGTCAGCCCCAGCATTTT. This sequence encodes CASSLEPGQPQHF.